This passage covers 7 T cell receptor beta chains from one sample sequenced in a study of regulatory T cells in long-lasting Graves disease. Documented time point: persistent/refractory GD, antithyroid drugs over 5 years with positive TRAb. TCR sequences were obtained from RNA taken from PBMCs. Construction of the TCR beta libraries employed iRepertoire HTBI primers in conjunction with Arm-PCR of CDR3 regions. TCRdb reprocessed the multiplex PCR reads with MiXCR, giving one entry per CDR3 protein. This sample has 430,000 or so distinct CDR3 sequences, with around 23% found just once. The sample here was peripheral blood mononuclear cells (PBMCs), taken when the disease was refractory, from a patient treated with antithyroid drugs. These receptors originate from a female donor with Graves disease.

At least ten counts were recorded for this clonotype. The chain couples TRBV12-3 or TRBV12-4 to TRBJ1-2; maybe TRBD1 (6 bases). The CDR3 extends over 14 amino acids. V shed 7 bases and J shed 0 bases, with 12 bases lying between them. This CDR3 is CASTRDTTNYGYTF. The CDR3 DNA sequence: TGTGCCAGCACCCGGGACACTACTAACTATGGCTACACCTTC.

The V and J genes are TRBV11-2 and TRBJ2-5; 10 bases line up with TRBD2. TRBJ2-1 explains the end of the DNA better; the J call may be wrong. The CDR3 runs to 17 residues. Looked up from germline, CDR1 is SGHAT and CDR2 is FQNNGV. The CDR3 spells CASSYLAGGIKNNEQFF. CDR3 DNA sequence: TGTGCCAGCAGCTACTTAGCGGGGGGTATTAAAAACAATGAGCAGTTCTTC.

This clonotype was seen more than once but under ten times. V and J are TRBV6-1 and TRBJ2-3, with 12 bases fitting TRBD2. The CDR3 runs 14 residues. V was pared by 6 bases and J by 5 bases, with 3 bases of the junction left unmatched. Germline loops: CDR1 MNHNS, CDR2 SASEGT. CDR3 region: CASRRLAGVDTQYF. The CDR3 coding sequence is TGTGCCAGCAGAAGACTAGCGGGAGTAGATACGCAGTATTTT.

The table lists this clonotype with many counts. The chain links TRBV6-1 to TRBJ2-7, with 10 bases fitting TRBD1. The CDR3 is made up of 14 amino acids. Germline-derived CDR1 and CDR2 are MNHNS and SASEGT. Germline trimming cut 7 bases from V and 6 bases from J; bases unmatched to any gene: 9. The CDR3 is CASNRPGQGFEQYF. The CDR3, as DNA: TGTGCCAGCAACCGACCGGGACAGGGGTTCGAGCAGTACTTC.

The chain combines TRBV4-2 with TRBJ1-5; TRBD1 aligns across 7 bases. The V gene's germline CDR1 is LGHNA and CDR2 YNFKEQ. V lost 0 bases, J lost 6 bases, and 5 bases stayed unmatched. The CDR3 length is 15 residues. The DNA for the CDR3 is TGTGCCAGCAGCCAAGAGGGAGGGGGCCCTCAGCCCCAGCATTTT. Amino acid sequence: CASSQEGGGPQPQHF.

This clonotype has ten or more counts. This chain uses TRBV7-9 with TRBJ1-2, with 9 bases fitting TRBD1. The CDR3 is made up of 15 amino acids. Per the germline V gene, CDR1 is SEHNR and CDR2 is FQNEAQ (reference sequence). V gave up 6 bases and J gave up 4 bases; unmatched junction bases: 9. The CDR3 coding sequence is TGTGCCAGCAGGGAACCGGGACAGGGAGGCTATGGCTACACCTTC. As protein: CASREPGQGGYGYTF.

This clonotype was counted at least ten times. The chain combines TRBV28 with TRBJ1-5; D is undetermined. The CDR3 is 16 residues long. The V end was cut by 3 bases, the J end by 2 bases, with 14 bases between. Germline V CDR1 and CDR2: MDHEN, SYDVKM. The CDR3 region is CASSFRRIYGNQPQHF. The CDR3 nucleotides are TGTGCCAGCAGTTTCCGACGGATCTATGGCAATCAGCCCCAGCATTTT.